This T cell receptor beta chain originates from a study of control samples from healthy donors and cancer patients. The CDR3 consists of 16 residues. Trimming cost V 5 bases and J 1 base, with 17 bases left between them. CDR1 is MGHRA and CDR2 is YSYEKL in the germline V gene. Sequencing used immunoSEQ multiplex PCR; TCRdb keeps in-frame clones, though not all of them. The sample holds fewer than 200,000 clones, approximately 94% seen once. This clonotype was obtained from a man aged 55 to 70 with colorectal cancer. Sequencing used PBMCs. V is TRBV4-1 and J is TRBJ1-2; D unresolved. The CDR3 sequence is CASSWTFFRDNYGYTF. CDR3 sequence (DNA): TGCGCCAGCAGCTGGACCTTCTTCCGGGATAACTATGGCTACACCTTC.